The sequence of this T cell receptor beta chain was determined in a study of cytomegalovirus exposure and HLA in healthy donors (dated by TCRdb to about 2017). For the study in its entirety: According to an earlier analysis of 550 to 700 of the donors, 200 million or so T cells yielded roughly 100 million unique TCR beta sequences and about 280 Gb of sequence data. Around 320 gigabases of sequencing data and approximately 84 million unique TCR sequences were included in an early release covering under 650 HLA-typed donors. Of the roughly 400 genotyped donors, 81% were placed in the genetic ancestry cluster associated with self-reported Caucasian donors. The aim of the study was to test whether cataloging public T cell receptors could identify signatures of past pathogen exposure. Using immunosequencing, the study profiled T cell repertoires from 640 or so subjects and related those repertoires to cytomegalovirus serostatus. In addition to the first cohort of 500 to 850 subjects, a separate validation cohort of 120 different subjects was used. To predict cytomegalovirus infection status, the study combined high-throughput TCR immunosequencing, statistical association of individual TCRs with disease status, and machine learning. A later analysis re-examined previously published TCR beta repertoires from several hundred donors and added high-resolution HLA genotyping to investigate patterns of TCR occurrence. In the later analysis, no new phenotypic data were used to find candidate immune exposures; instead, reliance was placed on TCR beta sequences and their occurrence across donors. An earlier analysis of roughly 600 of the donors used high-throughput TCR beta sequencing to judge whether each TCR beta V gene segment behaved as functional or pseudogenic. Donor age, sex, ethnicity and CMV serostatus were compiled together with the repertoire data. Genome-wide SNP genotypes for about three fifths of the 666 donors were used in a later genetic analysis, which treated that subset as a discovery cohort. Every repertoire in the discovery cohort had been generated on one and the same sequencing platform. Both class I and class II loci were covered by HLA typing, at four-digit resolution. Typing coverage differed by locus: A, B, C, DRB1 and DQB1 were typed in roughly 620-640 donors, DQA1 in about 560, DPA1 in 606, and DPB1 in just under 490. Because of strong linkage in the cohort, five DR-DQ haplotypes were treated as single units for association and clustering. Among several hundred genotyped donors of the cohort, an average of roughly 230,000 unique TCR beta nucleotide sequences was sequenced per donor, of which about 18% were non-productive.

Libraries were built with the immunoSEQ multiplex PCR assay. For the multiplex PCR, a mixture combining 60 forward primers for TCR Vbeta segments and 13 reverse primers for TCR Jbeta segments was used. The CDR3 region of rearranged TCR beta genes was amplified from genomic DNA by a multiplex PCR assay. The amplified TCR beta libraries were sequenced on the Illumina HiSeq System as 87-base-pair reads. The authors processed their data as follows. A later analysis counted about 80 million unique TCR beta chains across the 550 to 800 repertoires, and some 11 million of these chains were shared by at least two donors. A nearest-neighbor algorithm error-corrected the raw reads and collapsed the reads into unique sequences, merging closely related sequences to remove PCR and sequencing errors. V, D and J gene segments were assigned by aligning CDR3 sequences to IMGT reference sequences. For a sequence to be retained, a match of at least six nucleotides to both a V gene segment and a J gene segment was required. A rearrangement counted as productive if the CDR3 had no stop codons and remained in frame with V and J, and every other rearrangement counted as non-productive. CDR3 was defined according to IMGT convention as the region running from the second conserved V-encoded cysteine to the conserved J-encoded phenylalanine. Sequences without an unambiguous match to a single V gene segment were excluded from the earlier analysis of several hundred of the donors. An earlier analysis of some 500 of the donors classified V segments as functional when productive rearrangements were above 56.7% and as segregating when the standard deviation between donors was above 5%. A statistical classification framework was built for diagnosing cytomegalovirus status from the catalog of TCR beta chain sequences. In a later analysis, TCR nucleotide sequences were compared against IMGT/GENE-DB human TR gene sequences so that V and J genes could be assigned. In a later analysis, CDR3 sequences and most-parsimonious VDJ recombination scenarios were assigned using the TCRdist pipeline. In a later analysis, each TCR beta chain was defined by its CDR3 amino acid sequence together with its V-gene family, and reads without a unique V-gene family were excluded. To address suspected cross-contamination and a sequencing artifact, a later analysis removed around 600 highly shared, low-generation-probability nucleotide sequences. For each public chain, a later analysis derived a clonal expansion index from normalized ranks of inferred template counts within each repertoire. In a later analysis, generation probabilities were computed with a VDJ recombination model fitted to out-of-frame rearrangements, and the resulting probabilities were checked against IGoR. In a later analysis, hypergeometric tests were used to score TCR-TCR, TCR-HLA and TCR-CMV co-occurrence, with a repertoire-size bias correction applied to TCR pairs. In a later analysis, false discovery rates were estimated by permuting HLA or CMV assignments 20 times. In a later analysis, co-occurring TCRs were grouped using DBSCAN, with TCRdist sequence similarity added in when clustering inside HLA-allele-positive subsets. Co-occurrence clustering excluded repertoires with fewer than 30,000 or more than 120,000 public chains, plus five with anomalous nucleotide sharing. The table comes from immuneACCESS by way of TCRdb, which keeps in-frame sequences with V and J called. Part of the clones is missing from these tables; in studies checked, under half for an unresolved V gene and the rest for unknown reasons. The V and J calls and clone size come from that table; D and trimming were worked out from the DNA. The sample table lists over 130,000 clones, 70% to 85% of them with a count of one. The ten largest clones add up to around 2.6% of the sample.

As concerns this clone: Its antigen remains undetermined. Per-nucleotide qualities are absent, and no much larger clonotype sits a single base away.

The research as a whole found: Most TCR sequences were seen in very few donors, while some public TCRs were found in many individuals. HLA typing was unavailable for some donors at each locus, so association tests used only the typed subset. In vitro tests confirmed that a few of the cytomegalovirus-associated TCR beta chains recognize cytomegalovirus antigens. At a false discovery rate of 0.05, a later analysis linked approximately 18,000 TCR beta sequences to specific HLA alleles. A later analysis found that TCR association rates varied across HLA loci, with DRB1 alleles showing the most associated TCRs and HLA-C alleles the fewest. In a later analysis, most CMV-associated TCR beta chains were found to appear HLA-restricted, with HLA associations seemingly driven largely by CMV exposure. In a later genetic analysis, a missense DCLRE1C variant was associated with V-gene and J-gene trimming of TCR beta chains, and the association was replicated in an independent cohort. Because counts were too low, roughly 18 rarely observed V segments, including chromosome 9 orphons, were left out of the earlier analysis of 587 of the donors. A later analysis found that HLA-associated TCR beta chains were more clonally expanded and had lower generation probabilities than equally common non-associated chains. The study gave a list of 150 to 200 TCR beta chains associated with cytomegalovirus. Broadly in line with IMGT annotations, most TCR beta V segments showed up in productive rearrangements about 87% or about 30% of the time in an earlier analysis of approximately 600 of the donors. A group of highly shared sequence variants was considered likely to be a technical artifact of the sequencing pipeline. The classifier was reported to diagnose cytomegalovirus status with high specificity and sensitivity in both the original cohort and the validation cohort. A further reported finding was that TCR beta sequences accurately predicted the HLA-A and HLA-B alleles for most subjects in the first cohort. Presence/absence analyses assumed roughly uniform sequencing depth across donors, an assumption that may not hold. Assigning TCR associations to individual alleles was difficult when HLA alleles, especially DR and DQ, strongly co-occurred. Correlated functional status among segregating V segments might reflect linkage disequilibrium, but an unknown experimental factor could not be ruled out. In this cohort, only TCR beta chains were sequenced, and detectable features were limited by the absence of alpha or paired-chain data. Compared with the 666-donor mean, donors in an Asian-associated ancestry cluster had fewer N-insertions in productive TCRs, according to a later genetic analysis. In a later analysis, several top co-occurrence clusters were reported to appear linked to parvovirus B19, influenza, CMV and Epstein-Barr virus. The 87-base-pair reads could not distinguish some IMGT-functional V segments, including TRBV6-2 and TRBV6-3, so those segments were excluded. According to the authors, the approach could potentially be generalized to other disease states and immunological phenotypes. The only immune exposure information available for the cohort was CMV serostatus.

The cohort consisted of more than 650 healthy bone marrow donors. At the time of sampling, every cohort member was nominally healthy, though immune exposures that went unrecorded were likely present. The donor tested CMV seronegative and was one of the 352 seronegative cohort members. Every donor gave a peripheral blood sample, and the peripheral blood mononuclear cells from that sample were used for TCR beta sequencing. Genomic DNA was extracted from the blood cell samples with the Qiagen DNeasy Blood Extraction Kit. The germline V gene encodes CDR1 SGHRS and CDR2 YFSETQ. Relative to germline, V is missing 4 bases and J is missing 5 bases, with 10 bases of the junction outside any gene match. The CDR3 contains 16 residues, cysteine and phenylalanine counted. Only the CDR3 DNA stays, 48 bases, in frame from base 1.

The TCR comes from a male donor in good health and CMV-seronegative. This receptor chain uses TRBV5-1 and TRBJ2-1; 9 bases in the middle match TRBD2. Specimen: PBMCs. The CDR3 is CASSLSGAGGHNEQFF. The sequenced DNA is TGCGCCAGCAGCCTGTCAGGGGCGGGAGGGCACAATGAGCAGTTCTTC.